These 29 T cell receptor beta chains were sequenced from one sample in a study of identical twins. TCRdb processed the 5' RACE reads anew with MiXCR; each CDR3 protein has one entry. The table includes hundreds of thousands of distinct CDR3 sequences, less than 25% detected once. These data were also filed under a second study, of T cells expressing NK-cell markers.

Sequenced material: CD4+ T cells sorted from blood. The receptors come from a woman between 18 and 29 years old in good health.

The chain couples TRBV12-3 or TRBV12-4 to TRBJ2-3, with unresolved D. This CDR3 region has 14 residues. Trimming stripped 5 bases from V and 3 bases from J, with 12 bases between. The DNA for the CDR3 is TGTGCCAGCAGTCTCGGGTCGACAACAGATACGCAGTATTTT. Protein product: CASSLGSTTDTQYF.

The chain has TRBV4-3 and TRBJ2-1; 9 bases are a match to TRBD2. Trimming removed 1 base from V and 10 bases from J; junction bases left unmatched: 8. Germline-derived CDR1 and CDR2 are LGHNA and YSLEER. The CDR3 is made up of 15 amino acids. The CDR3 is CASSQVRTSDIEQFF. DNA of the CDR3: TGCGCCAGCAGCCAAGTTCGGACTAGCGATATCGAGCAGTTCTTC.

This CDR3 is CASSYPTTGPLLAFF. The CDR3 DNA reads TGTGCCAGCAGTTACCCAACGACAGGTCCCCTCTTGGCTTTCTTT. The rearrangement links TRBV6-8 to TRBJ1-1, with TRBD1 as a possible D gene (6 bases). Germline CDR1 reads MNHGY; CDR2 reads SAAAGT. V was trimmed by 2 bases and J by 11 bases, leaving 21 bases between them. This CDR3 has 15 residues.

The chain uses TRBV12-3 or TRBV12-4 and TRBJ1-2; D might be TRBD1 (6 bases). The CDR3 is 15 residues long. Trimming cost V 3 bases and J 5 bases, with 16 bases left between them. CDR3 loop: CASSFQTGSPYGYTF. CDR3 bases: TGTGCCAGCAGTTTCCAAACAGGGTCCCCATATGGCTACACCTTC.

The chain links TRBV12-3 or TRBV12-4 to TRBJ2-3; 11 positions agree with TRBD1. The CDR3 sequence is 16 residues long. V lost 5 bases and J lost 1; bases outside the gene matches: 5. The CDR3 nucleotides read TGTGCCAGCAGTGCCGGGACAGGGGGAGGCACAGATACGCAGTATTTT. Protein: CASSAGTGGGTDTQYF.

This chain joins TRBV12-3 or TRBV12-4 and TRBJ2-7; a possible D gene is TRBD2 (5 bases). V lost 6 bases, J lost 5 bases, and 17 bases lay in between. The CDR3 has 14 residues. As DNA, the CDR3 is TGTGCCAGCAGCTTGTACGGAGGAGCCAACGAGCAGTACTTC. Protein sequence: CASSLYGGANEQYF.

The chain is built from TRBV4-2 and TRBJ1-1; D is unresolved. CDR3 length: 15 amino acids. The germline V gene encodes CDR1 LGHNA and CDR2 YNFKEQ. The V end was cut by 2 bases, the J end by 0 bases, with 10 bases between. The CDR3 loop is CASSQPGTLNTEAFF. The CDR3 DNA reads TGTGCCAGCAGCCAACCAGGCACTTTGAACACTGAAGCTTTCTTT.

Ten or more counts support this clonotype. J is TRBJ1-2 and V is TRBV9, with D possibly being TRBD1 (5 bases). V lost 3 bases, J lost 6 bases, and 12 bases lay in between. Germline V gene sequence: CDR1 SGDLS, CDR2 YYNGEE. This CDR3 spans 13 amino acids. CDR3 protein: CASSAGTQDGYTF. The CDR3 DNA sequence: TGTGCCAGCAGCGCGGGGACCCAAGATGGCTACACCTTC.

This clonotype was observed a single time. The chain couples TRBV20-1 to TRBJ2-3; TRBD2 aligns across 16 bases. Germline trimming cut 6 bases from V and 9 bases from J; bases unmatched to any gene: 6. CDR1 and CDR2 (germline): DFQATT, SNEGSKA (reference sequence). The CDR3 has 14 residues. This chain's CDR3 is CSAGTSGRGHTQYF. The CDR3 region has the DNA TGCAGTGCCGGGACTAGCGGGAGGGGGCACACGCAGTATTTT.

This chain connects TRBV20-1 to TRBJ2-5; no definite D call. The CDR3 runs 13 residues. With 6 bases removed from V and 6 bases from J, the gap between germline ends came to 17 bases. Germline V gives CDR1 DFQATT, CDR2 SNEGSKA (reference sequence). The CDR3 sequence is CSARLGPRQTQYF. The CDR3, as DNA: TGCAGTGCCAGGCTAGGTCCGAGACAGACCCAGTACTTC.

The CDR3 protein is CASSLAAGPSYEQYF. The DNA for the CDR3 is TGTGCCAGCAGCTTAGCTGCAGGGCCATCCTACGAGCAGTACTTC. The chain combines TRBV7-9 with TRBJ2-7; a weak D match, TRBD1 (5 bases). Trimming left V 0 bases short and J 1 base short, with 10 bases between. The CDR3 is made up of 15 amino acids. Per the germline V gene, CDR1 is SEHNR and CDR2 is FQNEAQ (reference sequence).

The CDR3 sequence is CASSPRVAGATDTQYF. For the CDR3, the DNA is TGTGCCAGCAGTCCCCGGGTAGCGGGAGCCACAGATACGCAGTATTTT. V gene TRBV12-3 or TRBV12-4 combines with J gene TRBJ2-3, with TRBD2 matching 9 bases. The CDR3 has 16 amino acids. Trimming removed 5 bases from V and 2 bases from J; junction bases left unmatched: 8.

At least ten counts were recorded for this clonotype. This rearrangement joins TRBV29-1 to TRBJ1-2; 9 bases fit TRBD1. CDR1 and CDR2 (germline): SQVTM, ANQGSEA. V shed 5 bases and J 2 bases; nucleotides not matched to a gene: 9. The CDR3 is 15 residues long. CDR3 protein: CSVPRTGESNYGYTF. CDR3 nucleotide sequence: TGCAGCGTTCCTAGGACAGGGGAGTCCAACTATGGCTACACCTTC.

This clonotype was seen only a few times. The rearrangement uses TRBV12-3 or TRBV12-4 and TRBJ1-1; 8 nucleotides agree with TRBD1. The V gene end was trimmed by 3 bases and the J gene end by 8 bases; junction bases not matched to a gene: 11. CDR3 size: 15 residues. CDR3 in amino acids: CASSFRTGSLSEAFF. The CDR3 nucleotides are TGTGCCAGCAGTTTCAGGACAGGGTCTCTGAGCGAAGCTTTCTTT.

This clonotype came up a few times. The rearrangement links TRBV20-1 to TRBJ2-3; 8 nucleotides line up with TRBD1. CDR1 DFQATT and CDR2 SNEGSKA come from the germline V gene (reference sequence). This CDR3 comprises 14 residues. The V gene end was trimmed by 5 bases and the J gene end by 2 bases; junction bases not matched to a gene: 6. DNA of the CDR3: TGCAGTGCTCCTGGACAGGGATACACAGATACGCAGTATTTT. This gives the protein CSAPGQGYTDTQYF.

This clonotype was picked up a small number of times. The chain couples TRBV20-1 to TRBJ1-1, with TRBD1 matching 7 bases. CDR3 length: 15 amino acids. The trim removed 0 bases at V and 4 bases at J, leaving 8 bases unmatched. Germline values: CDR1 DFQATT, CDR2 SNEGSKA (reference sequence). CDR3 in DNA: TGCAGTGCTAGAGATCCCGAGGGGGCAAGCACTGAAGCTTTCTTT. This sequence encodes CSARDPEGASTEAFF.

In this sample, this clonotype turned up a few times. The rearrangement joins TRBV11-2 to TRBJ2-3; D is ambiguous. CDR1 and CDR2 (germline): SGHAT, FQNNGV. V was cut by 3 bases and J by 3 bases, with 13 bases left in between. The CDR3 has 15 amino acids. Here the CDR3 reads CASSFDQTHTDTQYF. CDR3 coding DNA: TGTGCCAGCAGCTTTGATCAGACCCATACAGATACGCAGTATTTT.

In its sample, this clonotype was seen a few times. The chain links TRBV6-5 to TRBJ1-5; possibly TRBD1 for D (6 bases). The CDR3 is 15 residues long. V lost 0 bases and J lost 2, with 8 bases in between. The V gene's germline CDR1 is MNHEY and CDR2 SVGAGI. The chain's CDR3 is CASSYSEGGNQPQHF. CDR3 coding DNA: TGTGCCAGCAGTTACTCGGAGGGGGGCAATCAGCCCCAGCATTTT.

This clonotype was detected only a few times. The chain couples TRBV20-1 to TRBJ2-4, with unresolved D. The CDR3 consists of 15 residues. Germline V gene sequence: CDR1 DFQATT, CDR2 SNEGSKA (reference sequence). V was trimmed by 3 bases and J by 0 bases, leaving 12 bases between them. Written as DNA, the CDR3 is TGCAGTGCTAGCGGTAATACGCTAGCCAAAAACATTCAGTACTTC. It specifies CSASGNTLAKNIQYF.

This clonotype was found a few times. This chain joins TRBV6-1 and TRBJ1-3; the match to TRBD1 covers 8 bases. Germline V gene lookup returns CDR1 MNHNS and CDR2 SASEGT. The CDR3 has 15 residues. Germline trimming cut 6 bases from V and 0 bases from J; bases unmatched to any gene: 4. The CDR3 here is CASRRQGLSGNTIYF. CDR3 sequence (DNA): TGTGCCAGCAGAAGACAGGGGCTCTCTGGAAACACCATATATTTT.

The V and J genes are TRBV15 and TRBJ2-3; 11 bases fit TRBD1. The length of the CDR3 is 16 residues. With V trimmed by 5 bases and J by 3 bases, 7 bases remained unmatched. CDR1 LNHNV and CDR2 YYDKDF come from the germline V gene (reference sequence). The CDR3 loop is CATSRGTGGITDTQYF. The CDR3, as DNA: TGTGCCACCAGCCGGGGGACAGGGGGGATAACAGATACGCAGTATTTT.

The gene calls are TRBV5-1 and TRBJ2-1; TRBD2 aligns across 8 bases. The length of the CDR3 is 16 residues. In germline, CDR1 is SGHRS, CDR2 YFSETQ. V shed 3 bases, J shed 3 bases, and the junction held 8 bases outside the gene matches. CDR3 sequence reads: CASSSGGGTDYNEQFF. The CDR3 DNA is TGCGCCAGCAGCTCGGGAGGGGGGACTGACTACAATGAGCAGTTCTTC. Full variable domain (missing parts from reference TRBV5-1 and TRBJ2-1): KAGVTQTPRYLIKTRGQQVTLSCSPISGHRSVSWYQQTPGQGLQFLFEYFSETQRNKGNFPGRFSGRQFSNSRSEMNVSTLELGDSALYLCASSSGGGTDYNEQFFGPGTRLTVL.

This clonotype was counted between two and nine times. V gene TRBV11-2 combines with J gene TRBJ2-3, with 13 bases that match TRBD2. CDR1 and CDR2 (germline): SGHAT, FQNNGV. J was trimmed by 4 bases and V by 5 bases; bases with no gene match: 12. CDR3 length equals 18 residues. CDR3 in DNA: TGTGCCAGCAGCCCAAGTCGGACTAGCGGGAGCAGTGCAGATACGCAGTATTTT. This codes for CASSPSRTSGSSADTQYF.

This chain joins TRBV6-2 or TRBV6-3 and TRBJ2-4; 9 bases map to TRBD1. In germline, CDR1 is MNHEY, CDR2 SVGEGT. With V trimmed by 8 bases and J by 8 bases, 7 bases remained unmatched. The CDR3 contains 13 residues. This CDR3 is CASRGQGWYIQYF. CDR3 bases: TGTGCCAGCCGAGGACAGGGGTGGTACATTCAGTACTTC.

This clonotype was seen a few times. The chain links TRBV20-1 to TRBJ1-5; D uncertain. Trimming took off 2 bases at V and 3 bases at J, with 14 bases between the two ends. The germline V gene encodes CDR1 DFQATT and CDR2 SNEGSKA (reference sequence). This CDR3 is 15 amino acids long. The DNA of the CDR3 is TGCAGTGCTAGACCACCCATGGAGGACAATCAGCCCCAGCATTTT. Its translation is CSARPPMEDNQPQHF.

This clonotype was picked up a small number of times. J is TRBJ1-1 and V is TRBV5-1; D remains unclear. The V gene lost 5 bases and the J gene lost 3 bases, with 5 bases spanning the gap. There are 11 residues in the CDR3. The germline gives CDR1 SGHRS, CDR2 YFSETQ. The CDR3 coding sequence is TGCGCCAGCAGAGCGGACACTGAAGCTTTCTTT. Translated, it gives CASRADTEAFF.

A few counts support this clonotype. The V and J genes are TRBV5-1 and TRBJ2-3; the D is unclear. The V gene lost 4 bases and the J gene lost 2 bases, with 14 bases spanning the gap. CDR3 length: 15 residues. The germline CDR1 and CDR2 sequences are SGHRS and YFSETQ. CDR3 sequence reads: CASSLGIAPTDTQYF. CDR3 nucleotides: TGCGCCAGCAGCCTTGGGATCGCACCCACAGATACGCAGTATTTT.

V usage is TRBV5-1 and J usage is TRBJ2-5; D ambiguous. The V end lost 7 bases, the J end lost 0 bases, and 10 bases lay between the germline ends. Germline values: CDR1 SGHRS, CDR2 YFSETQ. This CDR3 contains 13 residues. The CDR3 spells CASRDAYQETQYF. CDR3 DNA sequence: TGCGCCAGCCGAGACGCGTACCAAGAGACCCAGTACTTC.

The sample holds a few counts of this clonotype. The chain carries TRBV6-5 and TRBJ2-1; D unresolved. V dropped 2 bases and J dropped 4 bases, with 12 bases sitting between them. CDR1 MNHEY and CDR2 SVGAGI come from the germline V gene. CDR3 length equals 15 residues. The CDR3 bases are TGTGCCAGCAGTTACGTGTCGGCCGAATACAATGAGCAGTTCTTC. Amino acids: CASSYVSAEYNEQFF.